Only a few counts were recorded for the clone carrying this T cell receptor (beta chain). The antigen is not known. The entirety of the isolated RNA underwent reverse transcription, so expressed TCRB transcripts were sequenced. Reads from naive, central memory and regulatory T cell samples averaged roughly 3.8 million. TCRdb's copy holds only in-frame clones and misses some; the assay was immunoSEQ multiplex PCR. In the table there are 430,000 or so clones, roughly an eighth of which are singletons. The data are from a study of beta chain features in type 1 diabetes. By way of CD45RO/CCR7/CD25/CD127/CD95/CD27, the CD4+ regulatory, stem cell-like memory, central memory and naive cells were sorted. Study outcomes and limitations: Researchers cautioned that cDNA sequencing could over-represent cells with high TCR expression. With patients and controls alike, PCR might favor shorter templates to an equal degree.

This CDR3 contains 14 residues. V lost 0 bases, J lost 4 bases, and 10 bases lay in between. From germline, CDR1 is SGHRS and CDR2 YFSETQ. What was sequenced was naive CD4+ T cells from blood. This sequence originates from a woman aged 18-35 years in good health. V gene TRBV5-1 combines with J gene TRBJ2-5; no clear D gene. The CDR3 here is CASSLVGNIETQYF. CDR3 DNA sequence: TGCGCCAGCAGCTTGGTAGGAAACATAGAGACCCAGTACTTC. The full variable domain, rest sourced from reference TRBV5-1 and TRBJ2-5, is KAGVTQTPRYLIKTRGQQVTLSCSPISGHRSVSWYQQTPGQGLQFLFEYFSETQRNKGNFPGRFSGRQFSNSRSEMNVSTLELGDSALYLCASSLVGNIETQYFGPGTRLLVL.